This T cell receptor (beta chain) was observed in a study of cytomegalovirus exposure and HLA in healthy donors. The study, taken as a whole, reports: The study dropped some indistinguishable V segments, TRBV6-2 and TRBV6-3 among them. Testing in vitro showed three CMV-associated chains specific for CMV antigens. Per published accounts, TCR beta sequences correctly predicted the HLA-A and HLA-B alleles of most subjects.

PCR primers comprised 60 Vbeta and 13 Jbeta primers. The protocol was immunoSEQ multiplex PCR, while the TCRdb copy is restricted to in-frame clones and leaves out a portion. The sample has over 95,000 clones, around 77% seen once. In germline, CDR1 is SGHDN, CDR2 FVKESK. The CDR3 has 15 amino acids. V lost 5 bases, J lost 2 bases, and 14 bases lay in between. Note on this clone: Its antigen is not known.

Sequencing used PBMCs. The clonotype originates from a man between 35 and 55 years old in good health and CMV-seronegative. The V call is TRBV14, the J call TRBJ2-3; D ambiguous. CDR3 sequence (DNA): TGTGCCAGCAGCTCTCTAGGCGGATACACAGATACGCAGTATTTT. Amino acid sequence: CASSSLGGYTDTQYF.